The rows below give T cell receptor beta chains drawn from one sample of a study of T cells after posttransplantation cyclophosphamide. Profiled with immunoSEQ multiplex PCR; TCRdb holds only in-frame clones, not every one. The table has roughly 16,000 clones, roughly 91% seen once; the top ten hold 3.5%. Sequenced material: PBMCs, taken after an allogeneic stem cell transplant with a calcineurin inhibitor and methotrexate. Every receptor here comes from a male patient aged 45-60 years who received an allogeneic stem cell transplant from an unrelated donor, was CMV-positive, and had chronic GVHD only. Some T cells may be the graft donor's. Both conserved end residues are part of each CDR3. A D gene is named only where the DNA matches it firmly. Size is omitted from some rows. Given values are once, few, many or a class for expanded clones.

J | D | V | size | CDR3 | DNA
TRBJ1-1 | TRBD1 | TRBV6-1 | NA | CASSQYSDRGAFF | TGTGCCAGCAGCCAGTATTCGGACAGGGGAGCTTTCTTT
TRBJ1-1 | TRBD1 | TRBV9 | NA | CASSAGQQNTEAFF | TGTGCCAGCAGCGCGGGACAGCAGAACACTGAAGCTTTCTTT
TRBJ1-2 | NA | TRBV6-6 | NA | CASSFDGIYGYTF | TGTGCCAGCAGCTTCGACGGGATCTATGGCTACACCTTC
TRBJ1-2 | NA | TRBV28 | NA | CASSGGGNYGYTF | TGTGCCAGCAGCGGAGGCGGAAACTATGGCTACACCTTC
TRBJ2-3 | NA | TRBV7-9 | NA | CASSSRGPDTQYF | TGTGCCAGCAGCTCACGAGGCCCAGATACGCAGTATTTT
TRBJ1-2 | NA | TRBV7-2 | few | CASSLSAGWQGYTF | TGTGCCAGCAGCTTATCCGCAGGCTGGCAAGGCTACACCTTC
TRBJ2-7 | NA | TRBV4-1 | few | CASSQDRRGDEQYF | TGCGCCAGCAGCCAAGATCGTCGCGGGGACGAGCAGTACTTC
TRBJ2-5 | NA | TRBV4-3 | NA | CASSGRVEGGETQYF | TGCGCCAGCAGCGGTCGAGTTGAAGGAGGCGAGACCCAGTACTTC
TRBJ2-1 | TRBD2 | TRBV11-3 | once | CASSDLAGGFNEQFF | TGTGCCAGCAGCGATTTAGCGGGAGGCTTCAATGAGCAGTTCTTC
TRBJ1-1 | TRBD1 | TRBV28 | once | CASSTRTGNTEAFF | TGTGCCAGCAGTACCCGGACAGGGAACACTGAAGCTTTCTTT
TRBJ1-5 | NA | TRBV6-5 | NA | CASRRAENQPQHF | TGTGCCAGCAGGAGGGCCGAGAATCAGCCCCAGCATTTT
TRBJ2-5 | NA | TRBV29-1 | once | CSVDRTGETQYF | TGCAGCGTTGATCGAACCGGAGAGACCCAGTACTTC
TRBJ2-1 | NA | TRBV27 | NA | CASSFYDRTAYNEQFF | TGTGCCAGCAGTTTCTATGATAGGACAGCCTACAATGAGCAGTTCTTC
TRBJ2-1 | NA | TRBV2 | NA | CASSRRDTYNEQFF | TGTGCCAGCAGCCGCCGGGACACGTACAATGAGCAGTTCTTC
TRBJ2-1 | TRBD2 | TRBV29-1 | NA | CSVEGRASSYNEQFF | TGCAGCGTTGAGGGGAGGGCGAGCTCCTACAATGAGCAGTTCTTC
TRBJ2-5 | TRBD1 | TRBV11-2 | NA | CASSLLYRGETQYF | TGTGCCAGCAGCTTACTCTACAGGGGAGAGACCCAGTACTTC
TRBJ2-6 | TRBD2 | TRBV7-9 | NA | CASSSTSGNSGANVLTF | TGTGCCAGCAGCTCGACTAGCGGGAACTCTGGGGCCAACGTCCTGACTTTC